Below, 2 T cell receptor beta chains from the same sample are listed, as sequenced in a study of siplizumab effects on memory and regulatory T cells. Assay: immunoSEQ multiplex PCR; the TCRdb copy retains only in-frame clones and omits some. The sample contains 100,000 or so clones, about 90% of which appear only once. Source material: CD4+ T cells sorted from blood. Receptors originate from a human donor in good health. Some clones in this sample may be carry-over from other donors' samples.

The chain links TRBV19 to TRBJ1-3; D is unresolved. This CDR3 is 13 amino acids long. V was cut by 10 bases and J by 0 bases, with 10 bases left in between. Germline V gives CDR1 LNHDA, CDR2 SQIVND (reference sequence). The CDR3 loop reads CANHPSSGNTIYF. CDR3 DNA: TGTGCCAACCACCCCAGCTCTGGAAACACCATATATTTT.

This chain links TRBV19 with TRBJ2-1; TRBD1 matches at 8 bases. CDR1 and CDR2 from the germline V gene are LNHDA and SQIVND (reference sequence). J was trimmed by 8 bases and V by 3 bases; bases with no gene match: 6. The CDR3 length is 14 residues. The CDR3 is CASSIGQGAYEQFF. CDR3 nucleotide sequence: TGTGCCAGTAGTATTGGGCAGGGGGCGTATGAGCAGTTCTTC.